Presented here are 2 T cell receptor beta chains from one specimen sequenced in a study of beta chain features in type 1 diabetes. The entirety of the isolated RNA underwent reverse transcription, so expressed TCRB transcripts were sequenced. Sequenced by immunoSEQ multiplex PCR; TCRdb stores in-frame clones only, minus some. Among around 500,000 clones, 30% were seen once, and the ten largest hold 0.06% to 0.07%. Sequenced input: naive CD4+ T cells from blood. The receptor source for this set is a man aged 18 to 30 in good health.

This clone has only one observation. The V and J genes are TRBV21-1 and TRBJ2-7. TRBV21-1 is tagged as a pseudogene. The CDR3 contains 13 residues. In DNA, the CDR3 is TGTGCCAGCAGCACGGGGACGGCCTACGAGCAGTACTTC. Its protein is CASSTGTAYEQYF.

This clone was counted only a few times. As DNA, the CDR3 is TGCAGCGTTTTGGTGATCGACACTGAAGCTTTCTTT. Translating gives CSVLVIDTEAFF. This chain connects TRBV29-1 to TRBJ1-1; unclear D gene. In germline, CDR1 is SQVTM, CDR2 ANQGSEA. This CDR3 comprises 12 residues. Trimming shortened V by 5 bases and J by 3 bases, and 10 bases separated the two germline ends.